A single sample is the source of the 5 T cell receptor beta chains below, sequenced in a study of blood T cell repertoires in COVID-19. TCRdb's table, derived via immunoSEQ multiplex PCR, lists solely in-frame clones and lacks some. The data show about 190,000 clones, with 80% to 85% seen just once and about 5.7% held by the top ten. The specimen was peripheral blood. These receptors came from a woman between 35 and 50 years old with acute or convalescent COVID-19.

The rearrangement joins TRBV2 to TRBJ2-1; D call uncertain. The germline V gene encodes CDR1 SNHLY and CDR2 FYNNEI. Trimming stripped 5 bases from V and 10 bases from J, with 9 bases between. The CDR3 totals 11 residues. The DNA for the CDR3 is TGTGCCAGCAGTCCCATCGGGGAGCAGTTCTTC. It codes for CASSPIGEQFF.

The chain couples TRBV5-4 to TRBJ1-2; no reliable D call. V was cut by 4 bases and J by 2 bases, with 12 bases left in between. The germline V gene has CDR1 SGHNT and CDR2 YYREEE (reference sequence). There are 14 residues in the CDR3. The CDR3 bases are TGTGCCAGCAGCCAACTACCGGGAAACTATGGCTACACCTTC. This gives the protein CASSQLPGNYGYTF.

V gene TRBV6-5 combines with J gene TRBJ2-2; 8 bases match TRBD2. With V trimmed by 7 bases and J by 4 bases, 5 bases remained unmatched. The CDR3 covers 14 residues. Germline V gene sequence: CDR1 MNHEY, CDR2 SVGAGI. The CDR3 nucleotides are TGTGCCAGCAAGAGCGGGAGTGGCACCGGGGAGCTGTTTTTT. This sequence encodes CASKSGSGTGELFF.

J is TRBJ1-2 and V is TRBV10-3; D possibly corresponds to TRBD1 (5 bases). From germline, CDR1 is ENHRY and CDR2 SYGVKD. The V end lost 0 bases, the J end lost 8 bases, and 13 bases lay between the germline ends. This CDR3 is 14 amino acids long. CDR3 in DNA: TGTGCCATCAGTGAGTCCTACCCGCCAGGGGGCTACACCTTC. This codes for CAISESYPPGGYTF.

The chain has TRBV7-2 and TRBJ2-7; 10 bases align to TRBD2. The V gene's germline CDR1 is SGHTA and CDR2 FQGNSA. The CDR3 loop spans 17 amino acids. Trimming removed 8 bases from V and 7 bases from J; junction bases left unmatched: 20. The CDR3 spells CASQYIPGLSGRGEQYF. In DNA form, the CDR3 reads TGTGCCAGCCAATACATACCTGGACTAAGCGGGAGGGGGGAGCAGTACTTC.